The sequence of this T cell receptor beta chain was determined in a study of T cells expressing NK-cell markers. At the level of the study: Just one sequenced donor of eight was HCMV-seronegative, while seven were seropositive.

UMIs were included in TCR beta cDNA generated by 5'RACE template switching. TCRdb re-called the 5' RACE reads; every CDR3 protein appears as one record, without DNA. This sample carries 450,000 to 600,000 distinct CDR3 sequences, with 3% to 4.5% going to the ten biggest clones. The CDR3 has 13 amino acids. Germline lookup yields CDR1 DFQATT and CDR2 SNEGSKA (reference sequence). The TCR was taken from a man aged 18 to 35 in good health. The chain uses TRBV20-1 and TRBJ2-5; TCRdb's assignment of TRBD1 cannot be checked, as there is no DNA. The sequenced sample consisted of blood T cells: a sorted CD56 or NKG2C T cell subset, CD4+ or CD8+ T cells, or bulk PBMC T cells (not recorded which). CDR3: CSARPPRGETQYF.